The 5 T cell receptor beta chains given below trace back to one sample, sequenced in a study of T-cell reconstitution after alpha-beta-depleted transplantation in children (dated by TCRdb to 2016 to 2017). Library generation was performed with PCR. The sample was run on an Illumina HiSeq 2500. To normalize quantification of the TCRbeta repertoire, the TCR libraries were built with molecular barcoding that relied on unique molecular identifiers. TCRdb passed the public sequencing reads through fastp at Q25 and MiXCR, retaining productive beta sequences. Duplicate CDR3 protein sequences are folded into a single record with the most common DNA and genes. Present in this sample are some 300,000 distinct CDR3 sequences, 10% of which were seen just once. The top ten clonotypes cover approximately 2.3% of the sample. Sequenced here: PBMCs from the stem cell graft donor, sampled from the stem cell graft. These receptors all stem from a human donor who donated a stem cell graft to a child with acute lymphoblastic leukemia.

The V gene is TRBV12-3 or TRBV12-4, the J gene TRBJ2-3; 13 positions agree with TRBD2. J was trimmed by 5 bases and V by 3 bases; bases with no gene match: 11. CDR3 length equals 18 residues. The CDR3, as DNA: TGTGCCAGCAGTTTTGCGCTCAGGACTAGCGGGGGTAAAGATACGCAGTATTTT. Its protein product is CASSFALRTSGGKDTQYF.

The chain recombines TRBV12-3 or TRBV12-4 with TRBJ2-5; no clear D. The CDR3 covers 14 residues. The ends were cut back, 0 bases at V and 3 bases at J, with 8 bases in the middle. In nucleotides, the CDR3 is TGTGCCAGCAGTTTAGCAAGCCGTAAAGAGACCCAGTACTTC. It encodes CASSLASRKETQYF.

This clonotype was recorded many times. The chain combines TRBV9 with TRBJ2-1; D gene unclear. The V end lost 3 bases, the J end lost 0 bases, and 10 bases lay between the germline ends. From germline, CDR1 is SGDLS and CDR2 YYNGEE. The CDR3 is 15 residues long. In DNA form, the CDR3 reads TGTGCCAGCAGCGATCCAGAGAGCTCCTACAATGAGCAGTTCTTC. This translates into CASSDPESSYNEQFF.

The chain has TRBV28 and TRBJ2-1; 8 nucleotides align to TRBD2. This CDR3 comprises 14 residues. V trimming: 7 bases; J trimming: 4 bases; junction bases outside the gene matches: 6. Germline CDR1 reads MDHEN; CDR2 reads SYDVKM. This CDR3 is CASTRSGTYNEQFF. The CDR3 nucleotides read TGTGCCAGCACGCGTAGCGGGACGTACAATGAGCAGTTCTTC.

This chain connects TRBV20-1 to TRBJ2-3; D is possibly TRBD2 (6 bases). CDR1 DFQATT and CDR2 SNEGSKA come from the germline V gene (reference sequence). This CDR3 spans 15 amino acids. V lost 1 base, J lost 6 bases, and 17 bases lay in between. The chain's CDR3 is CSARAASEDRDTQYF. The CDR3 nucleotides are TGCAGTGCTAGAGCGGCTAGCGAGGACCGGGATACGCAGTATTTT.